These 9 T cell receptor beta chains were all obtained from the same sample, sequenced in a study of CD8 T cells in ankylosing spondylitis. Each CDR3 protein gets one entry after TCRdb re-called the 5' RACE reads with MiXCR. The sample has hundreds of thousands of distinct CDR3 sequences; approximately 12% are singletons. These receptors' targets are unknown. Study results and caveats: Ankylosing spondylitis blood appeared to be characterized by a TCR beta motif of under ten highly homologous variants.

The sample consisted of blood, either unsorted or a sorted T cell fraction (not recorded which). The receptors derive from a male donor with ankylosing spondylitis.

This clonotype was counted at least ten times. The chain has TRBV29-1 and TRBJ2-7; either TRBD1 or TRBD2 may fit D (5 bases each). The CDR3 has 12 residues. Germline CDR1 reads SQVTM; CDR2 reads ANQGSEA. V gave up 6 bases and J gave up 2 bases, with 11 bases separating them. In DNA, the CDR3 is TGCAGCGTGGTTCGGGGCACCTACGAGCAGTACTTC. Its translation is CSVVRGTYEQYF.

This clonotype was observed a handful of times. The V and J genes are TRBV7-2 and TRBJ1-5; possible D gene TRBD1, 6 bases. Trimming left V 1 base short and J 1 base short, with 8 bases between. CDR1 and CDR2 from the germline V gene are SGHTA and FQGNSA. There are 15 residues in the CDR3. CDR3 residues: CASSLVQGSNQPQHF. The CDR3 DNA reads TGTGCCAGCAGCTTAGTACAGGGAAGCAATCAGCCCCAGCATTTT.

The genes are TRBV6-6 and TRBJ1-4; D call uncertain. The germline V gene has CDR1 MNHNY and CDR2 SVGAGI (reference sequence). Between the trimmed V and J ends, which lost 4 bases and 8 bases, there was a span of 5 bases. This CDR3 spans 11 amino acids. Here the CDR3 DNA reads TGTGCCAGCAGTTCCTTCGAAAAACTGTTTTTT. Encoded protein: CASSSFEKLFF.

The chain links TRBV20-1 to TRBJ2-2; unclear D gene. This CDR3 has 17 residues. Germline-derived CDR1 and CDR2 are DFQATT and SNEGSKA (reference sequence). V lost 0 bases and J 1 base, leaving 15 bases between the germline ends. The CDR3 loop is CSARDLSWRQNTGELFF. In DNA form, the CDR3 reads TGCAGTGCTAGAGATCTCAGTTGGCGACAGAACACCGGGGAGCTGTTTTTT.

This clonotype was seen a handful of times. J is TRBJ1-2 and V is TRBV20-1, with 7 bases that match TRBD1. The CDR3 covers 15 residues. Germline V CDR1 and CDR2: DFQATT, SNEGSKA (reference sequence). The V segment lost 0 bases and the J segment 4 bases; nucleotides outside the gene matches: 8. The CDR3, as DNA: TGCAGTGCTAGAGACCAAAGAACAGGGGCCTATGGCTACACCTTC. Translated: CSARDQRTGAYGYTF.

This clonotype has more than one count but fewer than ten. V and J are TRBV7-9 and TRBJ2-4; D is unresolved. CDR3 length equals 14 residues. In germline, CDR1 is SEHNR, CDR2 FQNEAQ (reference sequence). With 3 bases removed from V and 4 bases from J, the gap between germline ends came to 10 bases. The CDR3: CASSFGLGKNIQYF. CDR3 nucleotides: TGTGCCAGCAGCTTCGGTCTAGGGAAAAACATTCAGTACTTC.

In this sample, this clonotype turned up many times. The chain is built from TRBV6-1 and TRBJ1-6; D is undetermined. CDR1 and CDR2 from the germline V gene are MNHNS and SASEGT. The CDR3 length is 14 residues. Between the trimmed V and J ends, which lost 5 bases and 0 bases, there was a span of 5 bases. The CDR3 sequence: CASSRDSYNSPLHF. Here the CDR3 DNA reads TGTGCCAGCAGTCGGGACTCCTATAATTCACCCCTCCACTTT.

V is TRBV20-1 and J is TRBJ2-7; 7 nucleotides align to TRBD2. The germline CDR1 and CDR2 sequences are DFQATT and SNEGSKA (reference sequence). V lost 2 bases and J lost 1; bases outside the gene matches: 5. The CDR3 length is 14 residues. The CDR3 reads CSARIAGLSYEQYF. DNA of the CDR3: TGCAGTGCTAGAATAGCGGGCCTGTCCTACGAGCAGTACTTC.

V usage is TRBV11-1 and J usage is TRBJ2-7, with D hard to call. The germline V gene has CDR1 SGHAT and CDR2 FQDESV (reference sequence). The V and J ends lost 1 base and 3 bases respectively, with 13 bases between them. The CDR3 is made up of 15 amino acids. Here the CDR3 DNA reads TGTGCCAGCAGCTTAGGTAGTACCCAATACTACGAGCAGTACTTC. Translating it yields CASSLGSTQYYEQYF. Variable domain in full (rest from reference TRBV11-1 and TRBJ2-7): EAEVAQSPRYKITEKSQAVAFWCDPISGHATLYWYRQILGQGPELLVQFQDESVVDDSQLPKDRFSAERLKGVDSTLKIQPAELGDSAMYLCASSLGSTQYYEQYFGPGTRLTVT.